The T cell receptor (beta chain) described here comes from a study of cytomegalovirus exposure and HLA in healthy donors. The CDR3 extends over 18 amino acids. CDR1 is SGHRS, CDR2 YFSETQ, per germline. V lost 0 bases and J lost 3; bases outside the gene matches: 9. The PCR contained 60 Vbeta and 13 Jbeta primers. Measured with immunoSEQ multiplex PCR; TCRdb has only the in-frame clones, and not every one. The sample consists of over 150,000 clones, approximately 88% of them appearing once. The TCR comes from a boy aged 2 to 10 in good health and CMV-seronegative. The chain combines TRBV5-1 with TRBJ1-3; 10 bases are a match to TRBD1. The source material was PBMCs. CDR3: CASSLDRGGQGGGNTIYF. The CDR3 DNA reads TGCGCCAGCAGCTTGGATCGGGGCGGACAGGGGGGTGGAAACACCATATATTTT.